The T cell receptor beta chain under discussion was sequenced for a study of cytomegalovirus exposure and HLA in healthy donors. V lost 5 bases, J lost 1 base, and 2 bases lay in between. In germline, CDR1 is SQVTM, CDR2 ANQGSEA. The CDR3 has 10 amino acids. Notes on the study in general: Association of a missense DCLRE1C variant with TCR beta V- and J-gene trimming was reported in a later analysis.

On this clone: The antigen is unknown.

Use of 60 Vbeta and 13 Jbeta primers characterized the PCR. Measured with immunoSEQ multiplex PCR; TCRdb has only the in-frame clones, and not every one. This sample has 150,000 to 160,000 clones; over 65% occur once, and the top ten carry 3% to 4%. The J gene is TRBJ1-2, the V gene TRBV29-1, with D uncertain. The receptor's source is a woman aged 40-49 years in good health and CMV-seronegative. Source material: PBMCs. The CDR3 region is CSVHNYGYTF. CDR3 nucleotides: TGCAGCGTTCATAACTATGGCTACACCTTC.